Sequencing of this TCR beta chain was carried out in a study of cytomegalovirus exposure and HLA in healthy donors. PCR amplification relied on 60 Vbeta primers (plus 13 Jbeta primers). Assay: immunoSEQ multiplex PCR; the TCRdb copy retains only in-frame clones and omits some. The table lists about 200,000 clones, around 80% of them singletons. In germline, CDR1 is SGDLS, CDR2 YYNGEE. The CDR3 runs to 15 residues. V was pared by 4 bases and J by 0 bases, with 7 bases of the junction left unmatched. Study findings and constraints: The authors reported that TCR beta sequences could predict HLA-A and HLA-B alleles. These predictions were accurate for most subjects in the first cohort. Many donors shared some public TCRs, even though most TCR sequences were rare. Later, TCR association rates were found to vary by HLA locus, highest for DRB1 and lowest for HLA-C. A few chains tied to CMV proved CMV antigen-specific in vitro.

In regard to this clone: What it recognizes is unknown.

This TCR derives from a man aged 45-60 years in good health and CMV-seronegative. Specimen: PBMCs. V is TRBV9 and J is TRBJ2-7, with 7 bases that match TRBD1. The CDR3 DNA sequence: TGTGCCAGCAGCTACGGACAGGCGAGCTCCTACGAGCAGTACTTC. Its protein product is CASSYGQASSYEQYF.